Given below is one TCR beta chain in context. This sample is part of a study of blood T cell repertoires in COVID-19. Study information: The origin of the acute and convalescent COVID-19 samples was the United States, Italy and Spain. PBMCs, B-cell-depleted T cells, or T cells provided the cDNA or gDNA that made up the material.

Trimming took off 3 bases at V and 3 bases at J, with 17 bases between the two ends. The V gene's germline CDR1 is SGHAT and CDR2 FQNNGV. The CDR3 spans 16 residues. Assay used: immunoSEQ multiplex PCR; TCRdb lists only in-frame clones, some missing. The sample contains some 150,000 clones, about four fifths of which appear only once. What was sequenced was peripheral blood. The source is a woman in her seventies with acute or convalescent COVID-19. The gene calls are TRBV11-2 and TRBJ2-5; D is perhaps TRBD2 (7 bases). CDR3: CASSFPVGGGKETQYF. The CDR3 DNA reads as TGTGCCAGCAGCTTCCCCGTGGGAGGGGGTAAAGAGACCCAGTACTTC.